Listed below are T cell receptor beta chains from one sample, sequenced in a study of blood T cell repertoires in COVID-19. Sequenced by immunoSEQ multiplex PCR; TCRdb stores in-frame clones only, minus some. The top ten hold roughly 4% of the sample, which has over 200,000 clones, about 87% seen once. The sequencing sample was made of peripheral blood. Receptors were obtained from a man between 60 and 70 years old who had recovered from COVID-19. Each CDR3 is given with its conserved first and last residue. D genes are given only for firm matches. Clone sizes are given selectively: once, few, many, or a class where the clone is expanded.

cdr3_aa cdr3_nt j_call clone_size d_call v_call
CASSHPGLAGEQFF TGTGCCAGCAGCCACCCGGGACTAGCTGGTGAGCAGTTCTTC TRBJ2-1 - TRBD2 TRBV4-2
CASSLQTGTSGNTIYF TGTGCCAGCAGCTTACAGACAGGGACCTCTGGAAACACCATATATTTT TRBJ1-3 few TRBD1 TRBV7-2
CASSPSGTYNEQFF TGCGCCAGCAGCCCCAGCGGAACCTACAATGAGCAGTTCTTC TRBJ2-1 - - TRBV4-1
CASSPRGSGNSPLHF TGTGCCAGCAGCCCCAGGGGGAGTGGTAATTCACCCCTCCACTTT TRBJ1-6 - TRBD1 TRBV7-2
CASSVAPDNQETQYF TGTGCCAGCAGCGTAGCTCCTGACAATCAAGAGACCCAGTACTTC TRBJ2-5 once - TRBV9
CASRSTSGGDTQYF TGTGCCAGCAGGTCCACTAGCGGGGGGGATACGCAGTATTTT TRBJ2-3 - TRBD2 TRBV6-4
CASSLGGGGAPDTQYF TGTGCCAGCAGCTTAGGAGGCGGGGGGGCCCCAGATACGCAGTATTTT TRBJ2-3 - TRBD2 TRBV7-9
CASSGTGLAGNTIYF TGTGCCAGCAGCGGAACAGGGTTAGCTGGAAACACCATATATTTT TRBJ1-3 - - TRBV9
CATHDRGPNTGELFF TGTGCCACCCACGACAGGGGACCGAACACCGGGGAGCTGTTTTTT TRBJ2-2 - TRBD1 TRBV19
CARSLGGRNQPQHF TGTGCCAGAAGCTTGGGAGGCCGCAATCAGCCCCAGCATTTT TRBJ1-5 once - TRBV5-3
CASSKSTRKRTGGPDTQYF TGTGCCAGCAGCAAATCCACCCGCAAACGGACAGGGGGCCCAGATACGCAGTATTTT TRBJ2-3 - - TRBV21-1
CSVDLRGGGTEAFF TGCAGCGTTGATCTGAGGGGAGGAGGCACTGAAGCTTTCTTT TRBJ1-1 once - TRBV29-1
CASSPGLVVETQYF TGTGCCAGCTCGCCGGGACTAGTCGTGGAGACCCAGTACTTC TRBJ2-5 - TRBD2 TRBV18
CASSQDLRGQQYF TGTGCCAGCAGCCAAGATCTGAGGGGGCAGCAGTACTTC TRBJ2-7 - TRBD1 TRBV14
CASFNEGWTEAFF TGTGCCAGTTTCAACGAGGGATGGACTGAAGCTTTCTTT TRBJ1-1 - - TRBV19
CASGGVGYEQYF TGTGCCTCCGGCGGGGTAGGGTACGAGCAGTACTTC TRBJ2-7 - - TRBV10-3
CASSYDATGPAEAFF TGTGCCAGCAGTTATGATGCAACAGGGCCGGCTGAAGCTTTCTTT TRBJ1-1 - - TRBV7-3
CASSPYGLGKQETQYF TGTGCCAGCAGCCCCTATGGACTGGGAAAACAAGAGACCCAGTACTTC TRBJ2-5 - - TRBV3-1/TRBV3-2
CASREGNQPQHF TGTGCAAGCAGGGAGGGCAATCAGCCCCAGCATTTT TRBJ1-5 - - TRBV27
CASSLVGGVEQYF TGTGCCAGCAGCTTGGTAGGAGGGGTCGAGCAGTACTTC TRBJ2-7 - - TRBV5-4
CASSMAREQFF TGTGCCAGTAGTATGGCCCGCGAGCAGTTCTTC TRBJ2-1 once - TRBV19
CASGYPIGQGVFQPQHF TGTGCCAGCGGTTACCCGATTGGACAGGGGGTATTTCAGCCCCAGCATTTT TRBJ1-5 - TRBD1 TRBV6-2/TRBV6-3
CASSYIAGVGHADTQYF TGCGCCAGCAGCTACATCGCCGGGGTTGGGCACGCAGATACGCAGTATTTT TRBJ2-3 - - TRBV5-1
CAWSVKLGGGEYNEQFF TGTGCCTGGAGTGTAAAGCTCGGCGGGGGGGAATACAATGAGCAGTTCTTC TRBJ2-1 once TRBD2 TRBV30
CASSQDRGQPQHF TGTGCCAGCAGCCAGGACAGGGGACAGCCCCAGCATTTT TRBJ1-5 - TRBD1 TRBV4-2
CASSFSSNQPQHF TGTGCCAGCAGCTTCTCTAGCAATCAGCCCCAGCATTTT TRBJ1-5 - - TRBV7-9
CASRVRGALLQYF TGTGCCTCCAGGGTGCGGGGGGCCCTTCTCCAGTACTTC TRBJ2-5 - TRBD2 TRBV30